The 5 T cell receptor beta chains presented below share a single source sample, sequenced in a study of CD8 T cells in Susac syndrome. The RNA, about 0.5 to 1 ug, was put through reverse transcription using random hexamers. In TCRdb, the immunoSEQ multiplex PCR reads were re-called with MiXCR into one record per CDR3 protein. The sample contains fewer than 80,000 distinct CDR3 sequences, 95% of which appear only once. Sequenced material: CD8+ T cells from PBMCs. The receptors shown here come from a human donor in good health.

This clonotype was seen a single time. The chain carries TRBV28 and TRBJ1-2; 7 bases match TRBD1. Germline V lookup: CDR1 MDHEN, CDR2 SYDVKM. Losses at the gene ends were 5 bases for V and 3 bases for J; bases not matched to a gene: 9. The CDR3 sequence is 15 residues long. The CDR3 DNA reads TGTGCCAGCAGTCTAAGACAGGGCTGGGACTATGGCTACACCTTC. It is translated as CASSLRQGWDYGYTF.

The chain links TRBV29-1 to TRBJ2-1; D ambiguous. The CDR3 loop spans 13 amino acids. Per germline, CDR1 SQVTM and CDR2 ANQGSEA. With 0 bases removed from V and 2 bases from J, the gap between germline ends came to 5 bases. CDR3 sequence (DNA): TGCAGCGTTGAAGATGGGACCTACAATGAGCAGTTCTTC. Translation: CSVEDGTYNEQFF.

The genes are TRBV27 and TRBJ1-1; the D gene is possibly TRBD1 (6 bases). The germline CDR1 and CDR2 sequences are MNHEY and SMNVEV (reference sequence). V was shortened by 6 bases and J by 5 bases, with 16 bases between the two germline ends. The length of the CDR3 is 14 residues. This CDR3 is CASSPGKGGTEAFF. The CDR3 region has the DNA TGTGCCAGCAGCCCGGGGAAAGGGGGTACTGAAGCTTTCTTT.

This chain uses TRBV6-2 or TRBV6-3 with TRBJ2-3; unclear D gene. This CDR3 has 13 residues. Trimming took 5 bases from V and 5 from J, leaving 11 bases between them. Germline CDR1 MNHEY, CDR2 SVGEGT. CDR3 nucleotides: TGTGCCAGCAGTCCGCTGCCGCGAGATACGCAGTATTTT. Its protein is CASSPLPRDTQYF.

In DNA form, the CDR3 reads TGCAGCGTGTCCGGTCCCTTGGGGTCCTACAATGAGCAGTTCTTC. Translated, it gives CSVSGPLGSYNEQFF. V is TRBV29-1 and J is TRBJ2-1; D is ambiguous. Germline V gene data show CDR1 as SQVTM and CDR2 as ANQGSEA. This CDR3 spans 15 amino acids. Trimming shortened V by 6 bases and J by 1 base, and 16 bases separated the two germline ends.